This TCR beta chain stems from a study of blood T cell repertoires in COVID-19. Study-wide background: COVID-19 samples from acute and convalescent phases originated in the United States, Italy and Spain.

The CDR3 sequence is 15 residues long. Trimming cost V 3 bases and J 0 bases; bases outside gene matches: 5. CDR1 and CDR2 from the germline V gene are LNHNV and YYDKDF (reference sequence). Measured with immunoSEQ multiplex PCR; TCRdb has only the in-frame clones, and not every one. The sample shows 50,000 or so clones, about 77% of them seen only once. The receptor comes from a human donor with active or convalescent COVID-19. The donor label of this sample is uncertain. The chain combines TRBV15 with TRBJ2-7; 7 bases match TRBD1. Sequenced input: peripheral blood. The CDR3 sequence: CATSRDDRDSYEQYF. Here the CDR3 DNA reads TGTGCCACCAGCAGGGATGACAGGGACTCCTACGAGCAGTACTTC.